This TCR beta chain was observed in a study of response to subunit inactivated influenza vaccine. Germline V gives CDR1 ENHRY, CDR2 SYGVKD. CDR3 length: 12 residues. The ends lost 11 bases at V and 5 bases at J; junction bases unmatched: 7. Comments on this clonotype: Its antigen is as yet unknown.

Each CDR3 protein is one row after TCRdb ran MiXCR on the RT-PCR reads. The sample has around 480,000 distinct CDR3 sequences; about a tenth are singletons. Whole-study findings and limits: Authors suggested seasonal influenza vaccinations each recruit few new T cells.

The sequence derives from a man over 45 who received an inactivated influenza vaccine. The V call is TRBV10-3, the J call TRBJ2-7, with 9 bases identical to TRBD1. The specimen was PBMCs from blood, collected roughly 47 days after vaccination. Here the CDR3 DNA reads TGTGCCGCGGGACAGGGTAGCCACGAGCAGTACTTC. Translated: CAAGQGSHEQYF.